These 20 T cell receptor beta chains were all obtained from the same sample, sequenced in a study of CD8+ T cells in alopecia areata. RNA was isolated and reverse transcribed to cDNA, the sequencing template. Only in-frame clones appear in the TCRdb table, and some are missing; sequencing was by immunoSEQ multiplex PCR. The sample shows under 250,000 clones, around 50% of them seen only once. The sequenced sample consisted of CD8+ T cells sorted from blood. The source of these receptors is a human donor in good health.

This clone was detected only a few times. CDR3 nucleotides: TGTGCCAGCAGTTCACGACAGACCGACGAGCAGTACTTC. Amino acids: CASSSRQTDEQYF. This chain uses TRBV2 with TRBJ2-7; possible D gene TRBD1, 5 bases. Germline V gene lookup returns CDR1 SNHLY and CDR2 FYNNEI. The CDR3 is made up of 13 amino acids. Trimming removed 5 bases from V and 5 bases from J, with 13 bases in between.

This clone occurred once. The V gene is TRBV5-1, the J gene TRBJ1-1; no firm D call. The CDR3 consists of 14 residues. The ends were cut back, 0 bases at V and 0 bases at J, with 6 bases in the middle. The germline gives CDR1 SGHRS, CDR2 YFSETQ. CDR3 coding DNA: TGCGCCAGCAGCTTGGACAGCCTGAACACTGAAGCTTTCTTT. It translates to CASSLDSLNTEAFF.

This clone was seen only a few times. The V call is TRBV5-6, the J call TRBJ2-7; TRBD1 matches at 9 bases. This CDR3 is 14 amino acids long. Unmatched junction bases numbered 0, after V lost 0 bases and J lost 2 bases. Germline V gene lookup returns CDR1 SGHDT and CDR2 YYEEEE. CDR3 residues: CASSLGTGAYEQYF. CDR3 coding DNA: TGTGCCAGCAGCTTGGGGACAGGGGCCTACGAGCAGTACTTC.

This clone has only a few counts. This chain joins TRBV4-1 and TRBJ2-3, with D possibly matching TRBD2 (5 bases). This CDR3 spans 19 amino acids. Trimming cost V 5 bases and J 0 bases, with 24 bases left between them. CDR1 MGHRA and CDR2 YSYEKL come from the germline V gene. The CDR3 nucleotides are TGCGCCAGCAGCGGCCGCCCTGACATAGCGCCGGCTAGCACAGATACGCAGTATTTT. Translated: CASSGRPDIAPASTDTQYF.

J is TRBJ1-1 and V is TRBV27; D remains unclear. The CDR3 spans 15 residues. Germline loops: CDR1 MNHEY, CDR2 SMNVEV (reference sequence). Trimming shortened V by 2 bases and J by 0 bases, and 10 bases separated the two germline ends. CDR3 sequence: CASSLSSGLNTEAFF. The CDR3 nucleotides are TGTGCCAGCAGTTTAAGTTCCGGGCTGAACACTGAAGCTTTCTTT.

V gene TRBV7-2 combines with J gene TRBJ2-5; the D gene is possibly TRBD2 (7 bases). This CDR3 has 18 residues. Germline V gene sequence: CDR1 SGHTA, CDR2 FQGNSA. Trimming removed 2 bases at V and 4 bases at J, with 23 bases between. CDR3 sequence: CASSLRGGQSLSAETQYF. Here the CDR3 DNA reads TGTGCCAGCAGCTTAAGGGGGGGCCAAAGCTTGTCGGCAGAGACCCAGTACTTC.

The V call is TRBV6-5, the J call TRBJ2-7, with D possibly TRBD2 on 6 matching bases. Germline CDR1 and CDR2: MNHEY and SVGAGI. The CDR3 spans 11 residues. Trimming cost V 6 bases and J 7 bases, with 10 bases left between them. Written as DNA, the CDR3 is TGTGCCAGCAGCGGTGGGAGGGAGCAGTACTTC. It is translated as CASSGGREQYF.

The table lists this clone with a count of one. This chain joins TRBV9 and TRBJ2-7, with 7 bases that match TRBD1. Unmatched junction bases numbered 14, after V lost 4 bases and J lost 4 bases. The CDR3 is 16 amino acids. Per the germline V gene, CDR1 is SGDLS and CDR2 is YYNGEE. As DNA, the CDR3 is TGTGCCAGCAGCACCCGACAGGGATCCCCACCTTACGAGCAGTACTTC. Translated, it gives CASSTRQGSPPYEQYF. The full variable domain, completed using reference TRBV9 and TRBJ2-7, is DSGVTQTPKHLITATGQRVTLRCSPRSGDLSVYWYQQSLDQGLQFLIQYYNGEERAKGNILERFSAQQFPDLHSELNLSSLELGDSALYFCASSTRQGSPPYEQYFGPGTRLTVT.

The V call is TRBV5-1, the J call TRBJ1-2, with a tentative D call TRBD1 (5 bases). V was trimmed by 3 bases and J by 4 bases, leaving 7 bases between them. The CDR3 runs to 12 residues. Germline V gene data show CDR1 as SGHRS and CDR2 as YFSETQ. The CDR3 DNA reads TGCGCCAGCAGCTGGGGGTTCTATGGCTACACCTTC. Its translation is CASSWGFYGYTF.

The chain uses TRBV7-9 and TRBJ2-5, with D possibly being TRBD1 or TRBD2 (5 bases each). The CDR3 consists of 13 residues. Trimming took 5 bases from V and 4 from J, leaving 11 bases between them. Looked up from germline, CDR1 is SEHNR and CDR2 is FQNEAQ (reference sequence). CDR3 protein: CASSPGSAETQYF. The CDR3 bases are TGTGCCAGCAGCCCAGGGAGCGCAGAGACCCAGTACTTC.

This sequence joins TRBV2 and TRBJ2-1, with 11 bases lining up with TRBD2. The CDR3 spans 15 residues. Unmatched junction bases numbered 8, after V lost 10 bases and J lost 3 bases. Germline CDR1 reads SNHLY; CDR2 reads FYNNEI. The CDR3 is CATPETSGIYNEQFF. The CDR3 DNA is TGTGCCACCCCCGAGACTAGCGGGATCTACAATGAGCAGTTCTTC.

V is TRBV5-6 and J is TRBJ1-2; D not certain. V dropped 4 bases and J dropped 7 bases, with 8 bases sitting between them. This CDR3 has 11 residues. CDR1 and CDR2 (germline): SGHDT, YYEEEE. Here the CDR3 reads CASSVTGGYTF. CDR3 nucleotide sequence: TGTGCCAGCAGCGTGACGGGTGGCTACACCTTC.

This rearrangement joins TRBV5-6 to TRBJ2-7, with 7 bases identical to TRBD1. J was trimmed by 3 bases and V by 4 bases; bases with no gene match: 10. The CDR3 sequence is 15 residues long. Per germline, CDR1 SGHDT and CDR2 YYEEEE. The CDR3 region is CASSTKRQGVYEQYF. CDR3 nucleotide sequence: TGTGCCAGCAGCACGAAACGACAGGGAGTCTACGAGCAGTACTTC.

The chain links TRBV27 to TRBJ1-1; D is unclear. Germline V gene sequence: CDR1 MNHEY, CDR2 SMNVEV (reference sequence). V lost 7 bases and J 3 bases, leaving 15 bases between the germline ends. The CDR3 extends over 14 amino acids. In DNA, the CDR3 is TGTGCCAGCACCCCCCGGGAATCCTACACTGAAGCTTTCTTT. Translation: CASTPRESYTEAFF.

The chain combines TRBV29-1 with TRBJ2-2, with 8 bases fitting TRBD1. The germline gives CDR1 SQVTM, CDR2 ANQGSEA. The CDR3 totals 14 residues. J gave up 3 bases and V 6 bases, and 6 bases lay outside the gene matches. The DNA for the CDR3 is TGCAGCGTGTCCCCGACAGGGGACACCGGGGAGCTGTTTTTT. It translates to CSVSPTGDTGELFF.

The chain recombines TRBV4-1 with TRBJ2-2; TRBD1 aligns across 12 bases. V lost 4 bases, J lost 7 bases, and 10 bases stayed unmatched. This CDR3 contains 17 residues. Germline CDR1 and CDR2: MGHRA and YSYEKL. The CDR3 nucleotides are TGCGCCAGCAGCCGAGCCTCCGGGACAGGGGGCATCGGGGAGCTGTTTTTT. Protein product: CASSRASGTGGIGELFF.

This clone was seen only a few times. The rearrangement joins TRBV7-9 to TRBJ2-1, with D perhaps matching TRBD1 (5 bases). This CDR3 region has 15 residues. Trimming pared 5 bases from V and 0 bases from J, leaving 11 bases between. Germline V CDR1 and CDR2: SEHNR, FQNEAQ (reference sequence). CDR3 residues: CASSRRQSSYNEQFF. The CDR3 nucleotides are TGTGCCAGCAGCCGACGACAGAGCTCCTACAATGAGCAGTTCTTC.

The gene calls are TRBV5-4 and TRBJ1-1; TRBD1 matches 10 bases. The length of the CDR3 is 15 residues. After removal of 4 bases from V and 6 bases from J, the junction contained 9 bases not matched to a gene. The germline V gene has CDR1 SGHNT and CDR2 YYREEE (reference sequence). CDR3 region: CASSQDGTGVAEAFF. The CDR3 coding sequence is TGTGCCAGCAGCCAAGATGGGACAGGGGTAGCTGAAGCTTTCTTT.

The chain links TRBV9 to TRBJ2-5; a possible D gene is TRBD2 (6 bases). V lost 3 bases and J 5 bases, leaving 11 bases between the germline ends. CDR1 and CDR2 (germline): SGDLS, YYNGEE. This CDR3 is built from 13 residues. The CDR3 DNA reads as TGTGCCAGCAGCGCCCTTGGGGGGGAGACCCAGTACTTC. It encodes CASSALGGETQYF.

CDR3 protein: CASSRGYEQYF. CDR3 in DNA: TGCGCCAGCAGCCGGGGCTACGAGCAGTACTTC. The rearrangement uses TRBV4-1 and TRBJ2-7; D unclear. Germline V gene data show CDR1 as MGHRA and CDR2 as YSYEKL. V was shortened by 4 bases and J by 3 bases, with 4 bases between the two germline ends. This CDR3 has 11 residues.